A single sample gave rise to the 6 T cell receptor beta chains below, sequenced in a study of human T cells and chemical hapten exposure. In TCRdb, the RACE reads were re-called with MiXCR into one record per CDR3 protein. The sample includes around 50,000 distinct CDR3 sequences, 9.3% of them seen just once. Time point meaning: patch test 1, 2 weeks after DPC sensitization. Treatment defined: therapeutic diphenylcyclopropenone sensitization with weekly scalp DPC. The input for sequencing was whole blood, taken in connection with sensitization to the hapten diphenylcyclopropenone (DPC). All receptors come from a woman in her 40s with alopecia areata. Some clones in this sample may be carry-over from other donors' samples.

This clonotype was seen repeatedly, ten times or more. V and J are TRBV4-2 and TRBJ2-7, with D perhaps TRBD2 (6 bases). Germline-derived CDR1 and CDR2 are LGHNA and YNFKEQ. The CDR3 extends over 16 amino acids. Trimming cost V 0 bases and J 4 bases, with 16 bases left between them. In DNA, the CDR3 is TGTGCCAGCAGCCAAGATAGAGTAGCGGAGCAATACGAGCAGTACTTC. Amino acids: CASSQDRVAEQYEQYF.

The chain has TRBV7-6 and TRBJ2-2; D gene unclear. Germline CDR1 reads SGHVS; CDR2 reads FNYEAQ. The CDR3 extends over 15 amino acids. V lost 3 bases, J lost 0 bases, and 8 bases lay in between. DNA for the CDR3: TGTGCCAGCAGCTTGGGGTCGGCGAACACCGGGGAGCTGTTTTTT. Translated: CASSLGSANTGELFF.

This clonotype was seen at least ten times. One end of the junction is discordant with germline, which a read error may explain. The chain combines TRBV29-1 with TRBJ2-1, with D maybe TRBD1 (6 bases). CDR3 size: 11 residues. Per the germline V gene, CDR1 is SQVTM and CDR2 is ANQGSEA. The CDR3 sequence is CSVAPGQIQVF. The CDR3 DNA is TGCAGCGTCGCACCTGGACAGATTCAGGTCTTC.

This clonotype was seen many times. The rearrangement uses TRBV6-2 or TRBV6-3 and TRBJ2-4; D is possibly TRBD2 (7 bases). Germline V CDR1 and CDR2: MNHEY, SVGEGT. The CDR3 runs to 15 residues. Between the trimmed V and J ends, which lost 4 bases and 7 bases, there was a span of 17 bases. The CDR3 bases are TGTGCCAGCAGTTTCCCTGGCGGGGGCATTAACATTCAGTACTTC. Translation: CASSFPGGGINIQYF.

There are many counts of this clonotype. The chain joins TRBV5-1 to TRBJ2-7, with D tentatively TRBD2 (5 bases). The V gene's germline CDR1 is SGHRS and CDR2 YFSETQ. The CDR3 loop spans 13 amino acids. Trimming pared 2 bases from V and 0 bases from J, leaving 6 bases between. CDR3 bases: TGCGCCAGCAGCTTAGGGAGCTCCTACGAGCAGTACTTC. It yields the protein CASSLGSSYEQYF.

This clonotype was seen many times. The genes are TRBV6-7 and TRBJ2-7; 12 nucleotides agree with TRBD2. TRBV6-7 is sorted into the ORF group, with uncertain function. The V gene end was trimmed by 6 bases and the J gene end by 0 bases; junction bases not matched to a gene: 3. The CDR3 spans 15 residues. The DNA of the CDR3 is TGTGCCAGCAGCCGACTAGCGGGGGCCTCCTACGAGCAGTACTTC. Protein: CASSRLAGASYEQYF.